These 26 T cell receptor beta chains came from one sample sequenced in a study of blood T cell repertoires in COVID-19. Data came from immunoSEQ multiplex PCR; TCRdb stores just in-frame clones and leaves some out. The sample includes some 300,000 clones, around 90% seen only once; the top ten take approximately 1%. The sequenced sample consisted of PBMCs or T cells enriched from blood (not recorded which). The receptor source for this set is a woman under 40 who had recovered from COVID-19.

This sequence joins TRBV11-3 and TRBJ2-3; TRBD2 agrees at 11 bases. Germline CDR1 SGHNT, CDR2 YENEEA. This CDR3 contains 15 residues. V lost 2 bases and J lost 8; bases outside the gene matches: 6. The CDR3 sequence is CASSLIAGGPGTQYF. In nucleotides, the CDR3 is TGTGCCAGCAGCTTAATAGCGGGGGGGCCCGGTACGCAGTATTTT.

CDR3 protein: CATSDFPLHRGSHIGNQPQHF. DNA for the CDR3: TGTGCCACCAGTGATTTCCCCCTACACAGGGGGAGTCATATCGGCAATCAGCCCCAGCATTTT. The gene calls are TRBV24-1 and TRBJ1-5; 8 bases agree with TRBD1. CDR3 length: 21 residues. In germline, CDR1 is KGHDR, CDR2 SFDVKD. The junction had 18 bases not matched to a gene; V was cut back by 1 base and J by 2 bases.

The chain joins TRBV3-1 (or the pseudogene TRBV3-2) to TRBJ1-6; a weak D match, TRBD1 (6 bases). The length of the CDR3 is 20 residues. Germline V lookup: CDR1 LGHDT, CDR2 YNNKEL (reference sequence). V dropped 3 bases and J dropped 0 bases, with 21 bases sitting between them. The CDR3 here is CASSQYRVDRPSSYNSPLHF. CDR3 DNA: TGTGCCAGCAGCCAGTACAGGGTAGACAGGCCGAGCTCCTATAATTCACCCCTCCACTTT.

CDR3 residues: CASSLADRGNQPQHF. The CDR3 coding sequence is TGTGCCAGCAGCTTGGCCGACAGGGGCAATCAGCCCCAGCATTTT. The rearrangement links TRBV5-5 to TRBJ1-5, with TRBD1 identical over 7 bases. J gave up 2 bases and V 0 bases, and 2 bases lay outside the gene matches. CDR3 length equals 15 residues. The germline gives CDR1 SGHKS, CDR2 YYEKEE (reference sequence).

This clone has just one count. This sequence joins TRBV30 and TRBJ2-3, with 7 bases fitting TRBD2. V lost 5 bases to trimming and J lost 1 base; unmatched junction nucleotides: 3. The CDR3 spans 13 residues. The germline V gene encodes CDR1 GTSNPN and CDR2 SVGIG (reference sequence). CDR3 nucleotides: TGTGCCTGGTCTAGCGGACGCACAGATACGCAGTATTTT. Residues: CAWSSGRTDTQYF.

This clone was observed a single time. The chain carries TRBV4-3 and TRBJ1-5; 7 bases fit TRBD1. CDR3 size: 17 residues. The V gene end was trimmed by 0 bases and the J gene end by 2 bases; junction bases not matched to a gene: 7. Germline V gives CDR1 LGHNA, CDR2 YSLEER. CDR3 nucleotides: TGCGCCAGCAGCCAAGATCTTAACAGGGGTGGCAATCAGCCCCAGCATTTT. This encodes CASSQDLNRGGNQPQHF.

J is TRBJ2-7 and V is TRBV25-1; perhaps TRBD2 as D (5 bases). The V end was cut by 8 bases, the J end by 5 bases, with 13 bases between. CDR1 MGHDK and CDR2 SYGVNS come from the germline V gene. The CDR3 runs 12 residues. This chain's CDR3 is CASSGGGHEQYF. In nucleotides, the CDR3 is TGTGCCAGCTCTGGAGGCGGACACGAGCAGTACTTC.

The CDR3: CASRVSSYNEQFF. CDR3 bases: TGTGCCAGCAGAGTGAGCTCCTACAATGAGCAGTTCTTC. V usage is TRBV28 and J usage is TRBJ2-1; the D is unclear. Germline lookup yields CDR1 MDHEN and CDR2 SYDVKM. CDR3 length equals 13 residues. Trimming took off 6 bases at V and 0 bases at J, with 6 bases between the two ends.

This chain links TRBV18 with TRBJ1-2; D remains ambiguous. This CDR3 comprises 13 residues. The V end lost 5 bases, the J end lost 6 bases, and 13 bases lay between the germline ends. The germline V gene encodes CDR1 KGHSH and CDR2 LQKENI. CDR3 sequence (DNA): TGTGCCAGCTCAAACCGGGAGCTCCATGGCTACACCTTC. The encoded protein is CASSNRELHGYTF.

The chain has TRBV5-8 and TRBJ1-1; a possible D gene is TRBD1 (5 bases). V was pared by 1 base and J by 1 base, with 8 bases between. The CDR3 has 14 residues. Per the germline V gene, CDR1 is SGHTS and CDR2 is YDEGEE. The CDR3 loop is CASSLWGGNTEAFF. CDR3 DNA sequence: TGTGCCAGCAGCTTGTGGGGGGGGAACACTGAAGCTTTCTTT. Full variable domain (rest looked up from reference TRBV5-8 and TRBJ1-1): EAGVTQSPTHLIKTRGQQATLRCSPISGHTSVYWYQQALGLGLQFLLWYDEGEERNRGNFPPRFSGRQFPNYSSELNVNALELEDSALYLCASSLWGGNTEAFFGQGTRLTVV.

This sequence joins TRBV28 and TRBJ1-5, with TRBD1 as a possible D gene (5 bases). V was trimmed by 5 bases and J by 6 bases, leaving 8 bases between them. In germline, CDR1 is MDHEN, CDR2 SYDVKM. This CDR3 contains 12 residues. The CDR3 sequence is CASSVRGQPQHF. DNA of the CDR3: TGTGCCAGCAGTGTTAGGGGTCAGCCCCAGCATTTT.

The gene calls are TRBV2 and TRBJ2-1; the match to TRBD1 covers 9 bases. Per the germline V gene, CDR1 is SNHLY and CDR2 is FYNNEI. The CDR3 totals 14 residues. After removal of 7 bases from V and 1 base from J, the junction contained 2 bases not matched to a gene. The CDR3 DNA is TGTGCCAGCAAGGGGACAGGGTCCTACAATGAGCAGTTCTTC. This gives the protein CASKGTGSYNEQFF.

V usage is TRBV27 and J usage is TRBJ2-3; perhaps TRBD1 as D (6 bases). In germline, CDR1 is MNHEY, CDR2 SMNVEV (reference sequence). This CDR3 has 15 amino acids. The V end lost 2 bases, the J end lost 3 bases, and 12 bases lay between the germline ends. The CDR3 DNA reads TGTGCCAGCAGTTTAGGAAACAGGGAGACAGATACGCAGTATTTT. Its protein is CASSLGNRETDTQYF.

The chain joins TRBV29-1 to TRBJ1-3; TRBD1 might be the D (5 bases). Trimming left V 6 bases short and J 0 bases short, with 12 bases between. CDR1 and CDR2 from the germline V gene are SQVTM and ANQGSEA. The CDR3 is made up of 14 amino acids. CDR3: CSVLYRNSGNTIYF. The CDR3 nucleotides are TGCAGCGTCTTATACAGGAACTCTGGAAACACCATATATTTT.

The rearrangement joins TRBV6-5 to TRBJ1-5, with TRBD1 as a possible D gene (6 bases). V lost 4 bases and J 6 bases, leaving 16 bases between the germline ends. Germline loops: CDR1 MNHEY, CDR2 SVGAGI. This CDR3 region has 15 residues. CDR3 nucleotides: TGTGCCAGCAGTTTGACACAGGGACGGGGTCAGCCCCAGCATTTT. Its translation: CASSLTQGRGQPQHF.

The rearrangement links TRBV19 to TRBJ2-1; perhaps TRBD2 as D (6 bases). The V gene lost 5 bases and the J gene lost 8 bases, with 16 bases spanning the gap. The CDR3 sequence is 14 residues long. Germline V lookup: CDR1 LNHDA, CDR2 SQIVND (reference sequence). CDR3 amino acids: CASSPPGTFDEQFF. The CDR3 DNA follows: TGTGCCAGTAGTCCCCCGGGGACTTTCGATGAGCAGTTCTTC.

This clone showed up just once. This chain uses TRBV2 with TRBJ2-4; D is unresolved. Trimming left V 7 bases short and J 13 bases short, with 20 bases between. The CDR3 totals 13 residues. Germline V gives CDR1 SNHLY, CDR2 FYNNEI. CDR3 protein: CASKRRGSMKQYF. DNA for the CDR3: TGTGCCAGCAAAAGGCGTGGTAGCATGAAGCAGTACTTC.

In DNA, the CDR3 is TGTGCCAGTAGTATTCAGTGGAATGAGCAGTTCTTC. It translates to CASSIQWNEQFF. This rearrangement joins TRBV19 to TRBJ2-1; D is undetermined. The V end lost 3 bases, the J end lost 7 bases, and 7 bases lay between the germline ends. Germline V gene data show CDR1 as LNHDA and CDR2 as SQIVND (reference sequence). The CDR3 consists of 12 residues. The full variable domain, with the rest looked up from reference TRBV19 and TRBJ2-1, is DGGITQSPKYLFRKEGQNVTLSCEQNLNHDAMYWYRQDPGQGLRLIYYSQIVNDFQKGDIAEGYSVSREKKESFPLTVTSAQKNPTAFYLCASSIQWNEQFFGPGTRLTVL.

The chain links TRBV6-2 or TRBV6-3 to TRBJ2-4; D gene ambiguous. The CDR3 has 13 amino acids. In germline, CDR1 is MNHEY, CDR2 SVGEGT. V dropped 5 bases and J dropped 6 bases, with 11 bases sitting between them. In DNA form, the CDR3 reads TGTGCCAGCAGTCCCTATGAGAGAAACATTCAGTACTTC. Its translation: CASSPYERNIQYF.

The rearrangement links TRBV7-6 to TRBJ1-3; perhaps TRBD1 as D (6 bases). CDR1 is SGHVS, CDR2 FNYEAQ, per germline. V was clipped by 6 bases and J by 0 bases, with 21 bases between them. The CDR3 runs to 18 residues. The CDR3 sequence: CASSTPYSDRRSGNTIYF. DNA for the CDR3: TGTGCCAGCAGTACCCCGTACTCCGACAGGCGCTCTGGAAACACCATATATTTT.

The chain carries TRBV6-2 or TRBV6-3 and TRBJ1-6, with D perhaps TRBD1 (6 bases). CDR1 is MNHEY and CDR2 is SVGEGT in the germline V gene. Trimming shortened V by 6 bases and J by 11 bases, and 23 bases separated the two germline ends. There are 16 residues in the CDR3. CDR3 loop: CASSHQGLRDLTPLHF. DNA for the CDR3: TGTGCCAGCAGCCATCAGGGGCTCCGGGATTTGACACCCCTCCACTTT.

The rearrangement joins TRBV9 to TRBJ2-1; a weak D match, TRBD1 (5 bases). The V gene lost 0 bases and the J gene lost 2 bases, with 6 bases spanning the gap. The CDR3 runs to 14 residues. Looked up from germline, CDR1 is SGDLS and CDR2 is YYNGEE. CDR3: CASSVDRTYNEQFF. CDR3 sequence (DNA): TGTGCCAGCAGCGTAGACAGGACCTACAATGAGCAGTTCTTC. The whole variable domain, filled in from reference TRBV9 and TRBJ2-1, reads DSGVTQTPKHLITATGQRVTLRCSPRSGDLSVYWYQQSLDQGLQFLIQYYNGEERAKGNILERFSAQQFPDLHSELNLSSLELGDSALYFCASSVDRTYNEQFFGPGTRLTVL.

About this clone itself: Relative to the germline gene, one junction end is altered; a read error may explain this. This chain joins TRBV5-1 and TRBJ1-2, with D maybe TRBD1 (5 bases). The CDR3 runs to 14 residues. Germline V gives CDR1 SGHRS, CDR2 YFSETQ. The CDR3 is CTSSLKTANYGYTF. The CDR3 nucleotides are TGCACCAGCAGCTTGAAGACAGCTAACTATGGCTACACCTTC.

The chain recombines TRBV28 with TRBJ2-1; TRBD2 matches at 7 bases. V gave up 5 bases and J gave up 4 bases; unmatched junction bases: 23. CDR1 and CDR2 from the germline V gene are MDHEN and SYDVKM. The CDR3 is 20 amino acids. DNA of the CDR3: TGTGCCAGCAGTCCCCTGCGAGTAAAACCTTCGGGGGGATTTTACAATGAGCAGTTCTTC. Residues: CASSPLRVKPSGGFYNEQFF.

The CDR3 DNA reads TGTGCCAGCAGCCCCCGGGGTAGGGGCACAGATACGCAGTATTTT. It specifies CASSPRGRGTDTQYF. The gene calls are TRBV13 and TRBJ2-3; TRBD2 is a possible D gene (5 bases). Trimming pared 5 bases from V and 1 base from J, leaving 13 bases between. The CDR3 has 15 residues. Germline V gene data show CDR1 as PRHDT and CDR2 as FYEKMQ (reference sequence).

CDR3 loop: CASSPLQGTQTSYEQYF. CDR3 DNA: TGTGCCAGCTCACCACTCCAGGGTACCCAGACTTCCTACGAGCAGTACTTC. The rearrangement links TRBV18 to TRBJ2-7, with D tentatively TRBD1 (5 bases). This CDR3 is built from 17 residues. V was pared by 1 base and J by 1 base, with 17 bases between. Germline CDR1 reads KGHSH; CDR2 reads LQKENI.